The sequence of this T cell receptor (beta chain) was determined in a study of CD8 T cells in ankylosing spondylitis. The study's findings and limits: Characteristic, it appeared, of ankylosing spondylitis blood was a TCR beta motif of seven or eight highly homologous variants. Disease-associated clones were reportedly significantly overrepresented in matched ankylosing spondylitis synovial fluid.

Using quantitative 5'-RACE with molecular barcodes, the authors made TCR beta libraries. One entry per CDR3 protein results from TCRdb running MiXCR on the 5' RACE reads. Of 300,000 to 400,000 distinct CDR3 sequences listed, over 12% are singletons. As to this clonotype: Its target is unknown.

Germline CDR1 reads LGHNA; CDR2 reads YNFKEQ. V lost 1 base and J lost 10, with 17 bases in between. The CDR3 covers 16 residues. V and J are TRBV4-2 and TRBJ1-6; no definite D call. Specimen: blood, either unsorted or a sorted T cell fraction (not recorded which). The source of this sequence is a male donor with ankylosing spondylitis or in good health (not recorded which). The CDR3 coding sequence is TGTGCCAGCAGCCAAGGGGCAGGCCAGGATCAATCACCCCTCCACTTT. It translates to CASSQGAGQDQSPLHF.